These 11 T cell receptor beta chains came from one sample sequenced in a study of blood T cell repertoires in COVID-19. Assay used: immunoSEQ multiplex PCR; TCRdb lists only in-frame clones, some missing. The table records about 100,000 clones, 85% to 90% of them present only once. The sample comprised peripheral blood. Receptors were obtained from a human donor with active COVID-19. The donor label of this sample is uncertain.

The CDR3 region has the DNA TGTGCCAGCAGCTCCCTGCGCGGGGGGGGCAATGAGCAGTTCTTC. This sequence encodes CASSSLRGGGNEQFF. The chain employs TRBV14 and TRBJ2-1; TRBD2 matches at 9 bases. This CDR3 has 15 amino acids. The V segment lost 5 bases and the J segment 6 bases; nucleotides outside the gene matches: 8. Germline CDR1 reads SGHDN; CDR2 reads FVKESK.

CDR3 DNA: TGTGCCAGCAGTGACCACCGGGGTGGTGAGCAGTTCTTC. Its protein is CASSDHRGGEQFF. V gene TRBV6-1 combines with J gene TRBJ2-1; possible D gene TRBD2, 5 bases. Trimming took 3 bases from V and 9 from J, leaving 12 bases between them. CDR3 length: 13 residues. The germline CDR1 and CDR2 sequences are MNHNS and SASEGT.

V is TRBV6-7 and J is TRBJ1-5; no clear D gene. TRBV6-7 is marked as an open reading frame, function uncertain. V lost 4 bases and J lost 0, with 31 bases in between. This CDR3 has 22 residues. The CDR3 sequence: CASSFPSPIDRSGLYSNQPQHF. Written as DNA, the CDR3 is TGTGCCAGCAGTTTCCCCTCTCCGATCGACCGTTCCGGACTTTATAGCAATCAGCCCCAGCATTTT.

This chain uses TRBV28 with TRBJ2-5; 8 bases are a match to TRBD2. CDR1 is MDHEN, CDR2 SYDVKM, per germline. The J segment lost 6 bases and the V segment lost 8 bases, leaving 8 bases of the junction unmatched. The CDR3 covers 13 residues. The CDR3 coding sequence is TGTGCCAGCGTCGGGGGGGCCGTAAAGACCCAGTACTTC. It is translated as CASVGGAVKTQYF.

The chain is built from TRBV19 and TRBJ2-5; TRBD1 might be the D (7 bases). Trimming took 5 bases from V and 4 from J, leaving 14 bases between them. CDR3 size: 14 residues. Germline V gene lookup returns CDR1 LNHDA and CDR2 SQIVND (reference sequence). Here the CDR3 reads CASSLVQGGETQYF. The CDR3 DNA is TGTGCCAGTAGTTTAGTCCAGGGGGGAGAGACCCAGTACTTC.

The chain is built from TRBV7-2 and TRBJ1-2, with D perhaps matching TRBD1 (6 bases). CDR1 is SGHTA and CDR2 is FQGNSA in the germline V gene. Trimming removed 2 bases from V and 8 bases from J, with 12 bases in between. The CDR3 is 13 residues long. CDR3 sequence: CASSLTPGTGYTF. The CDR3 nucleotides read TGTGCCAGCAGCTTAACTCCAGGGACAGGCTACACCTTC.

The chain has TRBV5-5 and TRBJ1-1; 7 nucleotides align to TRBD1. The trim removed 1 base at V and 5 bases at J, leaving 8 bases unmatched. The CDR3 spans 15 residues. Germline CDR1 and CDR2: SGHKS and YYEKEE (reference sequence). As DNA, the CDR3 is TGTGCCAGCAGCTTGCAGGGGGGCGGAGTGACTGAAGCTTTCTTT. As protein: CASSLQGGGVTEAFF.

J is TRBJ1-2 and V is TRBV4-1; a possible D gene is TRBD1 (5 bases). The CDR3 extends over 16 amino acids. V shed 1 base and J shed 2 bases, with 14 bases lying between them. Germline V lookup: CDR1 MGHRA, CDR2 YSYEKL. DNA of the CDR3: TGCGCCAGCAGCCAAGTTACCGGGGGAGCGAACTATGGCTACACCTTC. Translating gives CASSQVTGGANYGYTF.

The chain is built from TRBV19 and TRBJ1-1; 12 bases match TRBD1. The CDR3 covers 15 residues. The J segment lost 6 bases and the V segment lost 4 bases, leaving 6 bases of the junction unmatched. CDR1 and CDR2 from the germline V gene are LNHDA and SQIVND (reference sequence). CDR3 bases: TGTGCCAGTAGTACCCCGGGACAGGGGGCGGCTGAAGCTTTCTTT. Translation gives CASSTPGQGAAEAFF.

This clone was seen just once. J is TRBJ1-1 and V is TRBV30; D gene unclear. The CDR3 covers 14 residues. Looked up from germline, CDR1 is GTSNPN and CDR2 is SVGIG (reference sequence). V dropped 0 bases and J dropped 1 base, with 9 bases sitting between them. CDR3 in amino acids: CAWSVRTANTEAFF. The CDR3 region has the DNA TGTGCCTGGAGTGTACGCACAGCGAACACTGAAGCTTTCTTT.

The chain has TRBV18 and TRBJ1-1; 10 bases line up with TRBD1. Germline-derived CDR1 and CDR2 are KGHSH and LQKENI. V lost 3 bases to trimming and J lost 6 bases; unmatched junction nucleotides: 13. The CDR3 spans 17 residues. The CDR3 sequence is CASSPGQGFRRGPEAFF. The CDR3 coding sequence is TGTGCCAGCTCACCGGGACAGGGGTTCCGCCGGGGGCCTGAAGCTTTCTTT.